This paragraph covers one TCR beta chain sequence. The sample comes from a study of shared clonotypes between healthy human individuals. Study background: A few men and two women, aged 18 to 49, were donors.

Ten immunoSEQ deep assay plates held the unsorted PBMC DNA. Profiling relied on immunoSEQ multiplex PCR, and the TCRdb table lists in-frame clones only, not all of them. The repertoire holds about half a million clones, with roughly 83% as singletons. Material for sequencing was PBMCs. This sequence was found in a woman aged 35 to 49 in good health. Some clones in this sample may be carry-over from other donors' samples.

CDR3 region: CASRGQGDTDTQYF. The CDR3 DNA follows: TGTGCCTCCAGGGGGCAGGGGGACACAGATACGCAGTATTTT. This chain connects TRBV6-1 to TRBJ2-3; 8 bases map to TRBD1. The CDR3 has 14 residues. Germline V lookup: CDR1 MNHNS, CDR2 SASEGT. V gave up 11 bases and J gave up 2 bases; unmatched junction bases: 9.